Below are 22 T cell receptor beta chains sequenced from a single sample in a study of blood T cell repertoires in COVID-19. Profiled with immunoSEQ multiplex PCR; TCRdb holds only in-frame clones, not every one. Of fewer than 300,000 clones listed, around 80% are singletons. The sequencing sample was made of PBMCs or T cells enriched from blood (not recorded which). These receptors were taken from a middle-aged man who had been exposed to COVID-19.

The V gene is TRBV7-2, the J gene TRBJ2-2, with D uncertain. The CDR3 has 13 amino acids. CDR1 is SGHTA and CDR2 is FQGNSA in the germline V gene. V lost 5 bases and J 7 bases, leaving 11 bases between the germline ends. The CDR3 reads CASSPRLGGELFF. CDR3 bases: TGTGCCAGCAGCCCGAGACTTGGCGGGGAGCTGTTTTTT.

This chain uses TRBV12-1 with TRBJ1-6. TRBV12-1 is a listed pseudogene. The CDR3 runs 15 residues. CDR3 bases: TGTGCCAGCAGCCCTCCGGGACTACTAAATTCACCCCTCCACTTT. Amino acid sequence: CASSPPGLLNSPLHF.

This clone occurred once. V gene TRBV11-2 combines with J gene TRBJ2-5, with TRBD1 identical over 7 bases. Looked up from germline, CDR1 is SGHAT and CDR2 is FQNNGV. After removal of 4 bases from V and 5 bases from J, the junction contained 7 bases not matched to a gene. This CDR3 region has 14 residues. The CDR3: CASSWRQGWETQYF. The CDR3 DNA is TGTGCCAGCAGCTGGAGACAGGGTTGGGAGACCCAGTACTTC.

This chain links TRBV4-1 with TRBJ1-4, with TRBD1 identical over 7 bases. V shed 8 bases and J 0 bases; nucleotides not matched to a gene: 6. There are 15 residues in the CDR3. Looked up from germline, CDR1 is MGHRA and CDR2 is YSYEKL. The CDR3 protein is CASGQGGATNEKLFF. CDR3 DNA: TGCGCCAGCGGGCAGGGGGGTGCAACTAATGAAAAACTGTTTTTT.

The chain uses TRBV5-4 and TRBJ2-1, with 9 bases matching TRBD1. The germline V gene encodes CDR1 SGHNT and CDR2 YYREEE (reference sequence). This CDR3 is built from 13 residues. Trimming removed 7 bases from V and 7 bases from J; junction bases left unmatched: 6. In DNA form, the CDR3 reads TGTGCCAGCGGCGGGGACAGGGCGAATGAGCAGTTCTTC. This gives the protein CASGGDRANEQFF. Combining the CDR3 with reference TRBV5-4 and TRBJ2-1 gives the whole variable domain ETGVTQSPTHLIKTRGQQVTLRCSSQSGHNTVSWYQQALGQGPQFIFQYYREEENGRGNFPPRFSGLQFPNYSSELNVNALELDDSALYLCASGGDRANEQFFGPGTRLTVL.

The rearrangement uses TRBV9 and TRBJ2-1; perhaps TRBD2 as D (6 bases). From germline, CDR1 is SGDLS and CDR2 YYNGEE. V was clipped by 1 base and J by 6 bases, with 11 bases between them. This CDR3 is built from 14 residues. The CDR3 loop is CASSVLGTSNEQFF. CDR3 nucleotides: TGTGCCAGCAGCGTATTGGGGACTTCCAATGAGCAGTTCTTC.

The V and J genes are TRBV7-9 and TRBJ2-2; D perhaps matches TRBD2 (5 bases). The germline CDR1 and CDR2 sequences are SEHNR and FQNEAQ (reference sequence). The CDR3 has 17 residues. V was trimmed by 0 bases and J by 1 base, leaving 12 bases between them. The CDR3 sequence: CASSLAFGELNTGELFF. CDR3 DNA: TGTGCCAGCAGCTTAGCGTTTGGGGAGTTGAACACCGGGGAGCTGTTTTTT.

This clone was picked up a small number of times. V and J are TRBV4-2 and TRBJ2-7; TRBD2 aligns across 13 bases. This CDR3 region has 14 residues. V was pared by 1 base and J by 6 bases, with 0 bases of the junction left unmatched. From germline, CDR1 is LGHNA and CDR2 YNFKEQ. CDR3 in amino acids: CASSQGTSGSEQYF. The CDR3 coding sequence is TGTGCCAGCAGCCAAGGGACTAGCGGGAGCGAGCAGTACTTC.

This clone was detected a few times. The rearrangement joins TRBV2 to TRBJ1-2; D gene unclear. Germline V gives CDR1 SNHLY, CDR2 FYNNEI. V was shortened by 3 bases and J by 2 bases, with 7 bases between the two germline ends. The CDR3 is made up of 13 amino acids. The chain's CDR3 is CASSDRENYGYTF. In nucleotides, the CDR3 is TGTGCCAGCAGTGATAGGGAGAACTATGGCTACACCTTC.

This chain connects TRBV27 to TRBJ2-1; 13 nucleotides align to TRBD2. Per the germline V gene, CDR1 is MNHEY and CDR2 is SMNVEV (reference sequence). J lost 7 bases, V lost 5 bases, and 5 bases had no gene match. This CDR3 is 15 amino acids long. CDR3 sequence (DNA): TGTGCCAGCAGTAGTGGACTAGCGGGAGAAAATGAGCAGTTCTTC. Translated: CASSSGLAGENEQFF.

The rearrangement joins TRBV11-3 to TRBJ1-4, with 9 bases aligning to TRBD1. The junction had 2 bases not matched to a gene; V was cut back by 1 base and J by 11 bases. The CDR3 sequence is 13 residues long. Per the germline V gene, CDR1 is SGHNT and CDR2 is YENEEA. CDR3 protein: CASSLATGGKLFF. The CDR3 DNA sequence: TGTGCCAGCAGCTTAGCGACAGGGGGGAAACTGTTTTTT. Complete variable domain (other parts from reference TRBV11-3 and TRBJ1-4): EAGVVQSPRYKIIEKKQPVAFWCNPISGHNTLYWYLQNLGQGPELLIRYENEEAVDDSQLPKDRFSAERLKGVDSTLKIQPAELGDSAVYLCASSLATGGKLFFGSGTQLSVL.

The J gene is TRBJ2-7, the V gene TRBV10-1, with D possibly matching TRBD2 (6 bases). Trimming took off 7 bases at V and 3 bases at J, with 28 bases between the two ends. From germline, CDR1 is WNHNN and CDR2 SYGVQD (reference sequence). The CDR3 is 18 residues long. Here the CDR3 reads CASNSIPGEVVGDYEQYF. In DNA form, the CDR3 reads TGCGCCAGCAATTCAATCCCCGGGGAGGTCGTTGGAGACTACGAGCAGTACTTC.

The CDR3 protein is CAISDGLITGELFF. As DNA, the CDR3 is TGTGCCATCAGTGACGGACTTATCACCGGGGAGCTGTTTTTT. The rearrangement links TRBV10-3 to TRBJ2-2, with TRBD2 as a possible D gene (5 bases). The CDR3 runs 14 residues. Germline CDR1 reads ENHRY; CDR2 reads SYGVKD. V was trimmed by 3 bases and J by 4 bases, leaving 9 bases between them.

The V and J genes are TRBV2 and TRBJ1-2; 12 nucleotides align to TRBD1. V shed 7 bases, J shed 4 bases, and the junction held 13 bases outside the gene matches. Germline CDR1 is SNHLY and CDR2 is FYNNEI. The CDR3 contains 17 residues. The CDR3 DNA follows: TGTGCCAGCATTACCGCCGGGACAGGGGGCGCGGTCTATGGCTACACCTTC. Its protein product is CASITAGTGGAVYGYTF.

V is TRBV10-3 and J is TRBJ1-6; weak D call: TRBD1 (6 bases). Per germline, CDR1 ENHRY and CDR2 SYGVKD. V gave up 7 bases and J gave up 10 bases, with 11 bases separating them. CDR3 length equals 12 residues. The CDR3 here is CAITEGGSPLHF. The CDR3 coding sequence is TGTGCCATCACCGAAGGGGGATCACCCCTCCACTTT.

The chain uses TRBV6-2 or TRBV6-3 and TRBJ1-5; no firm D call. Germline values: CDR1 MNHEY, CDR2 SVGEGT. The CDR3 spans 14 residues. V was trimmed by 3 bases and J by 7 bases, leaving 13 bases between them. The CDR3 DNA reads TGTGCCAGCAGTTATGCTCGGGTAGGCCAGCCCCAGCATTTT. It is translated as CASSYARVGQPQHF.

The chain uses TRBV4-1 and TRBJ1-2; D may be TRBD1 (5 bases). The CDR3 has 15 residues. The V and J ends lost 1 base and 5 bases respectively, with 14 bases between them. The germline gives CDR1 MGHRA, CDR2 YSYEKL. The CDR3 is CASSQVGRQKYGYTF. CDR3 DNA sequence: TGCGCCAGCAGCCAAGTGGGCCGACAGAAGTATGGCTACACCTTC.

This sequence joins TRBV10-3 and TRBJ1-1, with 8 bases identical to TRBD1. This CDR3 comprises 14 residues. Germline V gene lookup returns CDR1 ENHRY and CDR2 SYGVKD. The ends lost 6 bases at V and 4 bases at J; junction bases unmatched: 7. The CDR3 loop reads CAIRVDRGGTEAFF. For the CDR3, the DNA is TGTGCCATCAGGGTAGACAGGGGAGGCACTGAAGCTTTCTTT.

The CDR3 sequence is CASSQLAGVGETQYF. The CDR3 bases are TGTGCCAGCAGCCAACTAGCGGGAGTTGGTGAGACCCAGTACTTC. The gene calls are TRBV14 and TRBJ2-5; 10 nucleotides agree with TRBD2. Germline loops: CDR1 SGHDN, CDR2 FVKESK. This CDR3 contains 15 residues. V shed 2 bases and J 5 bases; nucleotides not matched to a gene: 5.

The chain couples TRBV5-1 to TRBJ2-7; D ambiguous. The CDR3 has 13 amino acids. The V gene lost 5 bases and the J gene lost 2 bases, with 11 bases spanning the gap. Per germline, CDR1 SGHRS and CDR2 YFSETQ. The CDR3: CASRWPEAYEQYF. The DNA of the CDR3 is TGCGCCAGCAGGTGGCCCGAGGCCTACGAGCAGTACTTC.

This clone was found a few times. The chain has TRBV5-8 and TRBJ1-2; no reliable D call. Trimming shortened V by 5 bases and J by 1 base, and 9 bases separated the two germline ends. Germline assignment: CDR1 SGHTS and CDR2 YDEGEE. CDR3 size: 13 residues. CDR3 residues: CASSRRDNYGYTF. CDR3 sequence (DNA): TGTGCCAGCAGTCGGAGGGATAACTATGGCTACACCTTC.

This clone was seen more than once but under ten times. The chain joins TRBV4-1 to TRBJ1-4, with D maybe TRBD1 (6 bases). Germline CDR1 reads MGHRA; CDR2 reads YSYEKL. Deletions cut 8 bases from V and 7 bases from J, with 14 bases between. This CDR3 has 13 residues. The CDR3 protein is CASGRGGGEKLFF. The CDR3 DNA is TGCGCCAGCGGCCGCGGGGGCGGTGAAAAACTGTTTTTT.